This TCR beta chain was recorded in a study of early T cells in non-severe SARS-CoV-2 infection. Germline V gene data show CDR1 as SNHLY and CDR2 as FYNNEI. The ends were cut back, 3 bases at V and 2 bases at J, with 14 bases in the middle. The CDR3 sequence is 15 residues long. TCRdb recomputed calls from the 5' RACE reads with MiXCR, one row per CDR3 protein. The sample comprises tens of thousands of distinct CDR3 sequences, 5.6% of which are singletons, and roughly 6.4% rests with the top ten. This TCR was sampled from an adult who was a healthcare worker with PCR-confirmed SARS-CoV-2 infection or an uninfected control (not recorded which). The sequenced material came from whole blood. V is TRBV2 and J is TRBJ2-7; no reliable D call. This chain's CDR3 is CASSDPQKSTYEQYF. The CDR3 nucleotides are TGTGCCAGCAGTGACCCCCAAAAAAGCACCTACGAGCAGTACTTC.